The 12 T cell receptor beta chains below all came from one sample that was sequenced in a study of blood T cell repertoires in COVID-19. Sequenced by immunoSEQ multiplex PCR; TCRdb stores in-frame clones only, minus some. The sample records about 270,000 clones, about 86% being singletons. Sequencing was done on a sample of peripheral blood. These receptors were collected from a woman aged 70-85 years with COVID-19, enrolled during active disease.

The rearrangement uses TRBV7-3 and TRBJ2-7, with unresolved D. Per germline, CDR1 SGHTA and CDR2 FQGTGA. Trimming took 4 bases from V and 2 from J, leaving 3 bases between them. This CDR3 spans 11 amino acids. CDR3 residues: CASSSTYEQYF. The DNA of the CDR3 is TGTGCCAGCAGCTCCACCTACGAGCAGTACTTC. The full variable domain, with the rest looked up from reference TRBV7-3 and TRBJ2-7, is GAGVSQTPSNKVTEKGKYVELRCDPISGHTALYWYRQSLGQGPEFLIYFQGTGAADDSGLPNDRFFAVRPEGSVSTLKIQRTERGDSAVYLCASSSTYEQYFGPGTRLTVT.

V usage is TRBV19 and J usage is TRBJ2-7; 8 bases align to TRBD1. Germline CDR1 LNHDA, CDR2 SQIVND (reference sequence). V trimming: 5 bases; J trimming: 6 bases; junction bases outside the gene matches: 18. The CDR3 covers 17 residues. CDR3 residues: CASSPNPGQGSTLEQYF. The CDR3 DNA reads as TGTGCCAGTAGTCCCAATCCCGGACAGGGAAGTACCCTCGAGCAGTACTTC.

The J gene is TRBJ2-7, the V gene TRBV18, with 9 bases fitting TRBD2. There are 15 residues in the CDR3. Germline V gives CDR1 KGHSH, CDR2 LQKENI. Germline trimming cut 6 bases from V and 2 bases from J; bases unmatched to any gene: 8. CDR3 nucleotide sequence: TGTGCCAGCTCCCGAGACAGCGGGGGGACCTACGAGCAGTACTTC. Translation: CASSRDSGGTYEQYF.

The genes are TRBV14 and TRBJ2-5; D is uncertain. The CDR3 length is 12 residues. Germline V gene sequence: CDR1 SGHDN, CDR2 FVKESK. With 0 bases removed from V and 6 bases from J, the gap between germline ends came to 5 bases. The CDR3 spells CASSQETKTQYF. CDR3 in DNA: TGTGCCAGCAGCCAAGAGACAAAGACCCAGTACTTC.

CDR3 nucleotide sequence: TGTGCCAGCAGCTTCGGACAGAATCAGGGCACAGATACGCAGTATTTT. It encodes CASSFGQNQGTDTQYF. This chain connects TRBV5-6 to TRBJ2-3; D may be TRBD1 (6 bases). The CDR3 extends over 16 amino acids. Germline-derived CDR1 and CDR2 are SGHDT and YYEEEE. Trimming cost V 2 bases and J 1 base, with 14 bases left between them.

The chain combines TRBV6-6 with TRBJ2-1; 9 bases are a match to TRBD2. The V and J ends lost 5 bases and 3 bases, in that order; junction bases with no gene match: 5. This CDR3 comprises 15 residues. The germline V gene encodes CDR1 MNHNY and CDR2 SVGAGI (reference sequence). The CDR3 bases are TGTGCCAGCAGTACCCCTAGCGGGATCTACAATGAGCAGTTCTTC. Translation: CASSTPSGIYNEQFF.

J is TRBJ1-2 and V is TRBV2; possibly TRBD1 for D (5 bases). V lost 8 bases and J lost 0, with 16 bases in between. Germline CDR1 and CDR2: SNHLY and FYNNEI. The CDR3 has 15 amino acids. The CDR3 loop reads CASRGGNRTNYGYTF. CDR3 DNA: TGTGCCAGCCGGGGGGGTAACCGTACTAACTATGGCTACACCTTC.

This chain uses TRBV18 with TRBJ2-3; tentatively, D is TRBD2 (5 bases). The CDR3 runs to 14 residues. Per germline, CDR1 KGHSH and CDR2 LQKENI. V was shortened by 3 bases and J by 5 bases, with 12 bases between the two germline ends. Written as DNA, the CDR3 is TGTGCCAGCTCACCGCGATTCGGGGTAGATACGCAGTATTTT. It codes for CASSPRFGVDTQYF.

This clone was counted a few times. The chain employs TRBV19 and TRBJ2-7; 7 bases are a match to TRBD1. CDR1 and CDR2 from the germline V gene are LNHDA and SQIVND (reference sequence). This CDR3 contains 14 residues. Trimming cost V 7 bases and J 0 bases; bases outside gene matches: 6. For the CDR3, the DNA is TGTGCCAGTACCGCGGACAGGTCCTCCTACGAGCAGTACTTC. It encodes CASTADRSSYEQYF.

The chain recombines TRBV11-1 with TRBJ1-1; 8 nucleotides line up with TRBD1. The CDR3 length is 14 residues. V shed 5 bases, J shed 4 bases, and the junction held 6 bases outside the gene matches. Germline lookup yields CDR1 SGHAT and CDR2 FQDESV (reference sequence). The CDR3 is CASSLGQGGTEAFF. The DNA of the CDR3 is TGTGCCAGCAGCCTTGGACAGGGCGGCACTGAAGCTTTCTTT.

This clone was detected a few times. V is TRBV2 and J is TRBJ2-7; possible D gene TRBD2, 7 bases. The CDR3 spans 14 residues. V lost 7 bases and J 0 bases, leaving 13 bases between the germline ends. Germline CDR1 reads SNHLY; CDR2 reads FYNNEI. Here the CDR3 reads CASTDRGASYEQYF. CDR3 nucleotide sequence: TGTGCCAGCACCGATCGGGGGGCCTCCTACGAGCAGTACTTC.

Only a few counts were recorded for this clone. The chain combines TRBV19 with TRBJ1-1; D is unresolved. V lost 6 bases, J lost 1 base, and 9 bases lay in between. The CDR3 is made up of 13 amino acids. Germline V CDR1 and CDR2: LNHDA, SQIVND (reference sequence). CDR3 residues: CASRILGNTEAFF. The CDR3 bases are TGTGCCAGTAGGATCCTAGGGAACACTGAAGCTTTCTTT.